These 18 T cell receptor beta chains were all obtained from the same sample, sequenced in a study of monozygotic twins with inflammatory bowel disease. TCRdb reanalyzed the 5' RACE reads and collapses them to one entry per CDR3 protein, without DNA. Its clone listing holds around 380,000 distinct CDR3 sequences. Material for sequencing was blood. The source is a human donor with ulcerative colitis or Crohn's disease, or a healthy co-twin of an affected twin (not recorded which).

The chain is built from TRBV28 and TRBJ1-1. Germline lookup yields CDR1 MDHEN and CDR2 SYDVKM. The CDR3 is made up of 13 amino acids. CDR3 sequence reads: CASTLASGTEAFF.

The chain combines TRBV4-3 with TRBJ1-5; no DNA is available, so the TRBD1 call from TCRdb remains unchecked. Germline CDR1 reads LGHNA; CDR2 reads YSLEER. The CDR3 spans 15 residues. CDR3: CASSQERTGNQPQHF.

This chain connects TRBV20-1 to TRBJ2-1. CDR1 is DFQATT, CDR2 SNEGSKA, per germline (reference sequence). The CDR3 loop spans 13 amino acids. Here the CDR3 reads CSARVWSYNEQFF.

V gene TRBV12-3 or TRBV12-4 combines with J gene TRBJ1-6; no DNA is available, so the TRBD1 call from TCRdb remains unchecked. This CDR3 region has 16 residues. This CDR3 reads CASSPGGGSVNSPLHF.

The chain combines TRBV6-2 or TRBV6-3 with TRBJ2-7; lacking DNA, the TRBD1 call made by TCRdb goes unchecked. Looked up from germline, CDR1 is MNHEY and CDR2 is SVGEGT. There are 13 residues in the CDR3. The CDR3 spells CASSYLSGGEQYF.

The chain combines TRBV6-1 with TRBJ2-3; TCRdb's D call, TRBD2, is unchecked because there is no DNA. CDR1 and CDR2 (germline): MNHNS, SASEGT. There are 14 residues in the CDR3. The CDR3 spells CATQRRGSTDTQYF.

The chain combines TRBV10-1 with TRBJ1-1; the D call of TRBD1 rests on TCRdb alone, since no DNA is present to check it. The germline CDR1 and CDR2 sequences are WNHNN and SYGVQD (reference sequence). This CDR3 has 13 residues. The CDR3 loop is CASRGQTNTEAFF.

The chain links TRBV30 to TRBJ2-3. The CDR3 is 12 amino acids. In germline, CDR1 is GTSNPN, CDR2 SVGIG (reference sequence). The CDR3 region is CAWADLTDTQYF.

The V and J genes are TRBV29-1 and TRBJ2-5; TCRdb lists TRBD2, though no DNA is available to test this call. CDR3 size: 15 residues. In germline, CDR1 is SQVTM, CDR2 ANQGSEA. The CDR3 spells CSVVPSGGSQETQYF.

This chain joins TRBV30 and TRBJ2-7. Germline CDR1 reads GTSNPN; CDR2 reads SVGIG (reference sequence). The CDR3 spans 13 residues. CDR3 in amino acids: CAWSADIAYEQYF.

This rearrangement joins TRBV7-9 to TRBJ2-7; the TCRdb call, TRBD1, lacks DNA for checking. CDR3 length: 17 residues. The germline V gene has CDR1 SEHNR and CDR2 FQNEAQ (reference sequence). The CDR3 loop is CASSDTQGQTSSYEQYF. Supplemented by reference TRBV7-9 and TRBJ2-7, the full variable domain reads DTGVSQNPRHKITKRGQNVTFRCDPISEHNRLYWYRQTLGQGPEFLTYFQNEAQLEKSRLLSDRFSAERPKGSFSTLEIQRTEQGDSAMYLCASSDTQGQTSSYEQYFGPGTRLTVT.

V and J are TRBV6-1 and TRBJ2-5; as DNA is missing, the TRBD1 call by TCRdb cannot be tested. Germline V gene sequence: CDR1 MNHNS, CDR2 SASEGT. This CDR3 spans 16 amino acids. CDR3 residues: CASSPGQGTNQETQYF.

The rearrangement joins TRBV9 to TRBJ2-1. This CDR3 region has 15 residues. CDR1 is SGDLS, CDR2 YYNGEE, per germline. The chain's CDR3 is CASTSDGLVSNEQFF.

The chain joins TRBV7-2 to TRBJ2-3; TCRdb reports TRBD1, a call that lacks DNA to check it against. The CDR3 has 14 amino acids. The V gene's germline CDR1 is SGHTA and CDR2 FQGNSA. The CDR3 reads CASSLGGAADTQYF. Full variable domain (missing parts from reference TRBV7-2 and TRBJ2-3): GAGVSQSPSNKVTEKGKDVELRCDPISGHTALYWYRQSLGQGLEFLIYFQGNSAPDKSGLPSDRFSAERTGGSVSTLTIQRTQQEDSAVYLCASSLGGAADTQYFGPGTRLTVL.

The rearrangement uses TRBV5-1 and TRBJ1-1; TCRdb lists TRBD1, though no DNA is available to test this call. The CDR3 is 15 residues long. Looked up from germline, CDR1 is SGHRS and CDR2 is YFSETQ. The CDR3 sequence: CASSLPTVSNTEAFF.

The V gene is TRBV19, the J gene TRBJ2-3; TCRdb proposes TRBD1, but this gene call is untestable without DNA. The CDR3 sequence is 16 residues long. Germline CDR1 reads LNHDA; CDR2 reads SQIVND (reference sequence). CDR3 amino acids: CASSPVAGAPPGTQYF.

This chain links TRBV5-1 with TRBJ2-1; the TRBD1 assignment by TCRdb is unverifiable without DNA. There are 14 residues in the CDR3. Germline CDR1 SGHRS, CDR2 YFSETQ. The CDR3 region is CASTLRGGGNEQFF.

CDR3 sequence: CASSWTGGAWGEKLFF. This chain joins TRBV7-9 and TRBJ1-4; the D call of TRBD1 rests on TCRdb alone, since no DNA is present to check it. Germline loops: CDR1 SEHNR, CDR2 FQNEAQ (reference sequence). CDR3 length: 16 residues.